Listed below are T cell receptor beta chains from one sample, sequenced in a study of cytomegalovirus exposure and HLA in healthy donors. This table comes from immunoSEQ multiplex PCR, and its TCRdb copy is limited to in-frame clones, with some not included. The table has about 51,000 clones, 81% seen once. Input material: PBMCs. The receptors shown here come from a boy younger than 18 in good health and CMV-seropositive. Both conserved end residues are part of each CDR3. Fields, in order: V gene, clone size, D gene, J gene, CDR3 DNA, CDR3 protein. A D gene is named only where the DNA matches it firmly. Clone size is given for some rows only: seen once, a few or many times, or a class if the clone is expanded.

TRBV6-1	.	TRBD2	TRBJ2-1	TGTGCCAGCAGTGAAGCTACTAGCGGCTACAATGAGCAGTTCTTC	CASSEATSGYNEQFF
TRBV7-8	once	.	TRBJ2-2	TGTGCCAGCAGCAAGACAGTGAACACCGGGGAGCTGTTTTTT	CASSKTVNTGELFF
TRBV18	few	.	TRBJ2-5	TGTGCCAGCTCACCATCCGGAGAGACCCAGTACTTC	CASSPSGETQYF
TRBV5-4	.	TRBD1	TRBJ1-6	TGTGCCAGCAGCTCGGGGGGGACAGATAATTCACCCCTCCACTTT	CASSSGGTDNSPLHF
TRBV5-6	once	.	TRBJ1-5	TGTGCCAGCAGCTTCGGAGTCTCCACCAGTCAGCCCCAGCATTTT	CASSFGVSTSQPQHF
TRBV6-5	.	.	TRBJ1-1	TGTGCCAGCAGTTTAGGGGGACCGAACACTGAAGCTTTCTTT	CASSLGGPNTEAFF
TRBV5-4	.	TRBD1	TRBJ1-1	TGTGCCAGCATACAGGGGACTGAAGCTTTCTTT	CASIQGTEAFF
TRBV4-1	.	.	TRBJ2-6	TGCGCCAGCAGCCAGCAGGACTTTTCTTTCTACTCTGGGGCCAACGTCCTGACTTTC	CASSQQDFSFYSGANVLTF
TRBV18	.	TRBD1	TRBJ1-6	TGTGCCAGCTCACCCGGTGGGGACAGTTATAATTCACCCCTCCACTTT	CASSPGGDSYNSPLHF
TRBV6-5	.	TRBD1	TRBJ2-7	TGTGCCAGCAGCCGCGAGGGGGCGGACGAGCAGTACTTC	CASSREGADEQYF
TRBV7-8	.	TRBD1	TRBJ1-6	TGTGCCAGCAGCTTAAAAGGGACAGGGATTAAAAATTCACCCCTCCACTTT	CASSLKGTGIKNSPLHF
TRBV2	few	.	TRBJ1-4	TGTGCCAGCAGTGTTGCCCAGGACAGTAATGAAAAACTGTTTTTT	CASSVAQDSNEKLFF
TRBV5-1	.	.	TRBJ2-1	TGCGCCAGCACCAATTTAGGGGGTGGCTACAATGAGCAGTTCTTC	CASTNLGGGYNEQFF
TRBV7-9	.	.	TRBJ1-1	TGTGCCAGCAGCCAGAGGGGGGGTGCGGCTTTCTTT	CASSQRGGAAFF
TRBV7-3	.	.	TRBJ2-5	TGTGCCAGCAGCTCTGCGGCCCAAGAGACCCAGTACTTC	CASSSAAQETQYF
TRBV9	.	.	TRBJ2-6	TGTGCCAGCAGCCTCCACAGGGTCTCTGGGGCCAACGTCCTGACTTTC	CASSLHRVSGANVLTF
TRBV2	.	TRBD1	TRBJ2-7	TGTGCCAGCGCTGGGACAGGGAGGTACGAGCAGTACTTC	CASAGTGRYEQYF
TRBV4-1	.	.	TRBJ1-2	TGCGCCAGCAGCCAAGGAGGGAGGTCAGCCTCCAACTATGGCTACACCTTC	CASSQGGRSASNYGYTF
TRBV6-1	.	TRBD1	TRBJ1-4	TGTGCCAGCAGTGCCCCGACAGGGCCTTCCGGGGAACTGTTTTTT	CASSAPTGPSGELFF
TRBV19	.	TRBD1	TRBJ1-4	TGTGCCAGTAGTGTCCTCCAGGGGGCTAGTGAAAAACTGTTTTTT	CASSVLQGASEKLFF
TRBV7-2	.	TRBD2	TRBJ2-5	TGTGCCAGCAGCCCGCCCCCGGGGGGGCTAGAGACCCAGTACTTC	CASSPPPGGLETQYF
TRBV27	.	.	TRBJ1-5	TGTGCCAGCAGCGAATACCCGACTATGGGGTCCAATCAGTCCCAGCATTTT	CASSEYPTMGSNQSQHF